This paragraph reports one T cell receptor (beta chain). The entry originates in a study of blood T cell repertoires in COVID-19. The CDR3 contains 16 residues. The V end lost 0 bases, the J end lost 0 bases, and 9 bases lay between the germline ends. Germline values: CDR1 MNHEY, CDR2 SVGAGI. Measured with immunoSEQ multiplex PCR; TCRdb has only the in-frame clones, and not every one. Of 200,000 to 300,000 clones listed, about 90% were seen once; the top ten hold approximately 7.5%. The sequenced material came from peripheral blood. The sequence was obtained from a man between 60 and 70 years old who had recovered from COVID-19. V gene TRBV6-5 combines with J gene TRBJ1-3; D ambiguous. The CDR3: CASSYSHRVSGNTIYF. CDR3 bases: TGTGCCAGCAGTTACTCGCATCGGGTCTCTGGAAACACCATATATTTT.